This T cell receptor beta chain was captured by sequencing in a study of CD8 T cells in ankylosing spondylitis. Findings and caveats of the study: The study looked at matched synovial fluid samples from ankylosing spondylitis patients. Disease-linked clones were reported to be significantly enriched there. Blood of patients with ankylosing spondylitis appeared to be characterized by a TCR beta motif of several highly homologous variants. CD8+ disease-linked clones were present at relatively low frequencies in blood.

In TCRdb, the 5' RACE reads were re-called with MiXCR into one record per CDR3 protein. Of under 250,000 distinct CDR3 sequences listed, roughly a tenth are singletons. On this clonotype: Its antigen is not identified.

This CDR3 spans 15 amino acids. The germline V gene encodes CDR1 MNHEY and CDR2 SVGEGT. With 1 base removed from V and 5 bases from J, the gap between germline ends came to 12 bases. The receptor was isolated from a male donor with ankylosing spondylitis or in good health (not recorded which). Specimen: blood, either unsorted or a sorted T cell fraction (not recorded which). This chain joins TRBV6-2 or TRBV6-3 and TRBJ2-1, with D perhaps given as TRBD1 or TRBD2 (6 bases each). The CDR3: CASSYFGGLHNEQFF. CDR3 sequence (DNA): TGTGCCAGCAGTTACTTCGGGGGCCTGCACAATGAGCAGTTCTTC.